This T cell receptor (beta chain) was recorded in a study of radiotherapy plus CTLA-4 blockade in lung cancer. The study, taken as a whole, reports: Once radiotherapy plus ipilimumab had been given, TCR clones derived from tumor expanded in blood.

Chemo-refractory metastatic non-small-cell lung cancer patients were treated with focal radiation plus CTLA-4 blockade with ipilimumab. As for this clone: What it binds is not known.

Here immunoSEQ multiplex PCR was the method, and the copy in TCRdb shows in-frame clones only, minus some. The table lists about 85,000 clones, around 85% of them singletons. The germline V gene has CDR1 MDHEN and CDR2 SYDVKM. There are 15 residues in the CDR3. The V end lost 6 bases, the J end lost 1 base, and 13 bases lay between the germline ends. Sequenced material: peripheral blood, taken from a patient treated with radiotherapy plus ipilimumab. The clonotype originates from a human donor with non-small cell lung cancer who had a partial response to radiotherapy plus ipilimumab. This chain links TRBV28 with TRBJ1-5, with D possibly being TRBD1 (5 bases). The DNA for the CDR3 is TGTGCCAGCAGAAAGGGGTCCGCGAGCAATCAGCCCCAGCATTTT. Translating gives CASRKGSASNQPQHF.